This T cell receptor (beta chain) was recorded in a study of shared clonotypes between healthy human individuals. As regards this clone: What it binds is not known.

Study results and limitations: It was anticipated that sequencing depth would influence how many clonotypes donors shared.

Only Caucasian adults living in Nashville, Tennessee made up the donor group. After removal of 5 bases from V and 5 bases from J, the junction contained 11 bases not matched to a gene. This CDR3 is built from 16 residues. Germline lookup yields CDR1 SGHTA and CDR2 FQGNSA. TCRdb's table, derived via immunoSEQ multiplex PCR, lists solely in-frame clones and lacks some. This table has about 480,000 clones, 79% appearing once. The sequence derives from a middle-aged woman in good health. Some clones in this sample may be carry-over from other donors' samples. Source material: PBMCs. The chain links TRBV7-2 to TRBJ2-3; 9 bases line up with TRBD2. This CDR3 is CASSPDGREGVDTQYF. In DNA, the CDR3 is TGTGCCAGCAGCCCCGACGGGCGGGAGGGGGTAGATACGCAGTATTTT.